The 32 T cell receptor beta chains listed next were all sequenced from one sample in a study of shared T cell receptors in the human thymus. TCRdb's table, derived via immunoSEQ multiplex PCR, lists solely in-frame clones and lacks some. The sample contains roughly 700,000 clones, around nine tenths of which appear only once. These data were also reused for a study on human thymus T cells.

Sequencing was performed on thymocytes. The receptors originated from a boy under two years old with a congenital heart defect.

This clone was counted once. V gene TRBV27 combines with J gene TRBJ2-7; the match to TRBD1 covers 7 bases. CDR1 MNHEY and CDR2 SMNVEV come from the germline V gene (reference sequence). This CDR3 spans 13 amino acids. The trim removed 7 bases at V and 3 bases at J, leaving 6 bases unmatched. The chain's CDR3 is CASKRTGCYEQYF. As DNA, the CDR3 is TGTGCCAGCAAAAGGACAGGTTGCTACGAGCAGTACTTC.

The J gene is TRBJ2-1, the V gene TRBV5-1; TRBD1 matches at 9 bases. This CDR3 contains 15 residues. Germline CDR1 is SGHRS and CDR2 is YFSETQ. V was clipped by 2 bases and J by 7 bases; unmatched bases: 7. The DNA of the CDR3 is TGCGCCAGCAGCTTTGGACAGGGGTATGATAATGAGCAGTTCTTC. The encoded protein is CASSFGQGYDNEQFF.

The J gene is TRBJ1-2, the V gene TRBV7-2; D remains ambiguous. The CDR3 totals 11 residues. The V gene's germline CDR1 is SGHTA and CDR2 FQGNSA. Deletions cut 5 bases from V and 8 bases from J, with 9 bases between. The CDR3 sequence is CASSTQRGYTF. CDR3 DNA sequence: TGTGCCAGCAGCACCCAGCGAGGCTACACCTTC.

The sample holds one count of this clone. CDR3 residues: CASRLTSGRVDTQYF. In DNA, the CDR3 is TGCGCCAGCAGGTTGACTAGCGGGAGAGTAGATACGCAGTATTTT. The chain links TRBV5-1 to TRBJ2-3; 12 bases line up with TRBD2. The germline CDR1 and CDR2 sequences are SGHRS and YFSETQ. CDR3 length: 15 amino acids. V lost 5 bases to trimming and J lost 5 bases; unmatched junction nucleotides: 6.

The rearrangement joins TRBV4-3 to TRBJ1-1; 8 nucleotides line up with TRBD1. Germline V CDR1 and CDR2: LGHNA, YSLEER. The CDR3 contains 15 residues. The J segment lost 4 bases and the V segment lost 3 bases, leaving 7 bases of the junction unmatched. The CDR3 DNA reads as TGCGCCAGCAGCCAGCCCACAGGGGGGGGCACTGAAGCTTTCTTT. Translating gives CASSQPTGGGTEAFF.

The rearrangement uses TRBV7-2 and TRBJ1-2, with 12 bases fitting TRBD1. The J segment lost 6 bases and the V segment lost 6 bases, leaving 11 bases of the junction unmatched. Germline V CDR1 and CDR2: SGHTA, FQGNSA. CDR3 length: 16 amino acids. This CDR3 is CASRPPGQGAQDGYTF. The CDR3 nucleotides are TGTGCCAGCAGACCACCGGGACAGGGGGCGCAGGATGGCTACACCTTC.

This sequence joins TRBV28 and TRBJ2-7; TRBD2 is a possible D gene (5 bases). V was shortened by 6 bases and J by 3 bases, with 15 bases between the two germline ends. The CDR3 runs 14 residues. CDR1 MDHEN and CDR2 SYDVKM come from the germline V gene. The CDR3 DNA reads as TGTGCCAGCAGCCCCCCGACTACAATCTACGAGCAGTACTTC. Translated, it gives CASSPPTTIYEQYF.

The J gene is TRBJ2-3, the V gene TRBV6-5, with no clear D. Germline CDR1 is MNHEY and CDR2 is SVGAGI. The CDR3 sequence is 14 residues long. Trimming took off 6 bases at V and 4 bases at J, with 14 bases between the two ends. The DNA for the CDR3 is TGTGCCAGCAGCCGCCGCCGGCGGTCAGATACGCAGTATTTT. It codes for CASSRRRRSDTQYF.

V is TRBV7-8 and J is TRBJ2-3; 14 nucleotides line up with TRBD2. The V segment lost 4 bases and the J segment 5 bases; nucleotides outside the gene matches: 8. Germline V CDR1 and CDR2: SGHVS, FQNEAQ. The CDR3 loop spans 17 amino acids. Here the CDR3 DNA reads TGTGCCAGCAGCTCCCCCGGGACTAGCGGGAGAAGAGATACGCAGTATTTT. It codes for CASSSPGTSGRRDTQYF. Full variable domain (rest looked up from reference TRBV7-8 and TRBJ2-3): GAGVSQSPRYKVAKRGQDVALRCDPISGHVSLFWYQQALGQGPEFLTYFQNEAQLDKSGLPSDRFFAERPEGSVSTLKIQRTQQEDSAVYLCASSSPGTSGRRDTQYFGPGTRLTVL.

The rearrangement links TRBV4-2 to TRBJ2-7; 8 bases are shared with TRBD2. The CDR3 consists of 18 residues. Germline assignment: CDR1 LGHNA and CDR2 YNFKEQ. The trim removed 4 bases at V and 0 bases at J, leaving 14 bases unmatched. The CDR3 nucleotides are TGTGCCAGCAGCCCCGGGGGGTCGTTTAGCGGGGACTCCTACGAGCAGTACTTC. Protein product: CASSPGGSFSGDSYEQYF.

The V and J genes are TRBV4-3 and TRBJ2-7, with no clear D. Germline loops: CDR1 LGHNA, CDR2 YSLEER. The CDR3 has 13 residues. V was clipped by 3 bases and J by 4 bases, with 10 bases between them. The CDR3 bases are TGCGCCAGCAGCCAGGCCCTGCATTACGAGCAGTACTTC. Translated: CASSQALHYEQYF.

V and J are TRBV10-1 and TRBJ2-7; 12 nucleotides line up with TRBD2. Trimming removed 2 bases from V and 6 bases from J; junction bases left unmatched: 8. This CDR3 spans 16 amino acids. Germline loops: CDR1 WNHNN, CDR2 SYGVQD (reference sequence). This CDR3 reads CASSEPSGRASGEQYF. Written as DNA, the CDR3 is TGCGCCAGCAGTGAGCCTAGCGGGAGGGCCTCGGGCGAGCAGTACTTC.

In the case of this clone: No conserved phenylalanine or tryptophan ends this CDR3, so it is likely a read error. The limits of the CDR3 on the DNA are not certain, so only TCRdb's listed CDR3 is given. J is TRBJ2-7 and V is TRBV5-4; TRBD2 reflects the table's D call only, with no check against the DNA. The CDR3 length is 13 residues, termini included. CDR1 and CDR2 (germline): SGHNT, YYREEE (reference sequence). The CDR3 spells CASSLDGGGGVPI.

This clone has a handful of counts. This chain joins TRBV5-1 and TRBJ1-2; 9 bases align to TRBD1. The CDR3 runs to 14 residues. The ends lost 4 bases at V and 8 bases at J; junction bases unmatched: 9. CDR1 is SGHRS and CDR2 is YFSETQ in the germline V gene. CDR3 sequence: CASSLPDRGNGYTF. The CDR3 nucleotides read TGCGCCAGCAGCCTACCCGACAGGGGGAACGGCTACACCTTC.

The CDR3 region has the DNA TGTGCCAGCAGCCAAGGGACTTTCTACGAGCAGTACTTC. This sequence encodes CASSQGTFYEQYF. The chain recombines TRBV14 with TRBJ2-7; tentative D call: TRBD2 (5 bases). V was pared by 1 base and J by 3 bases, with 7 bases between. The CDR3 is 13 amino acids. CDR1 is SGHDN, CDR2 FVKESK, per germline. The full variable domain, completed using reference TRBV14 and TRBJ2-7, is EAGVTQFPSHSVIEKGQTVTLRCDPISGHDNLYWYRRVMGKEIKFLLHFVKESKQDESGMPNNRFLAERTGGTYSTLKVQPAELEDSGVYFCASSQGTFYEQYFGPGTRLTVT.

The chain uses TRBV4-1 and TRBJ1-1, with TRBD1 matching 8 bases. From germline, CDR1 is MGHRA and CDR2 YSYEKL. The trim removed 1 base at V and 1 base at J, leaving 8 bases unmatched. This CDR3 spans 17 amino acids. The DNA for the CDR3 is TGCGCCAGCAGCCAAGTAAGACTCGGGACAGGGAACACTGAAGCTTTCTTT. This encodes CASSQVRLGTGNTEAFF.

CDR3 coding DNA: TGTGCCAGCAGCTTGCACGGGTGGGCGCAGCGGGACGAGCAGTACTTC. Its translation is CASSLHGWAQRDEQYF. The chain links TRBV7-2 to TRBJ2-7; D possibly corresponds to TRBD2 (6 bases). With 3 bases removed from V and 5 bases from J, the gap between germline ends came to 20 bases. CDR3 length equals 16 residues. Looked up from germline, CDR1 is SGHTA and CDR2 is FQGNSA.

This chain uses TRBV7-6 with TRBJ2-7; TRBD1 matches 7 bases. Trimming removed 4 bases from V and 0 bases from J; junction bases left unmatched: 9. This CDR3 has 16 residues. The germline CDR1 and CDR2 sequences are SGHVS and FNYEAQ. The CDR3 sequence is CASSSLVGTVSYEQYF. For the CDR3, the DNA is TGTGCCAGCAGCTCACTAGTTGGGACAGTCTCCTACGAGCAGTACTTC.

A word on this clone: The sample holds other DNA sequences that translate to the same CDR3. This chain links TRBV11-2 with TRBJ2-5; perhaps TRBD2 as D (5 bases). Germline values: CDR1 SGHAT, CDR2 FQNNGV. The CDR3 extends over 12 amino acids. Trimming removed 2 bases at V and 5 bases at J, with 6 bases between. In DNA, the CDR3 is TGTGCCAGCAGCTTAACGGGGGAGACCCAGTACTTC. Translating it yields CASSLTGETQYF.

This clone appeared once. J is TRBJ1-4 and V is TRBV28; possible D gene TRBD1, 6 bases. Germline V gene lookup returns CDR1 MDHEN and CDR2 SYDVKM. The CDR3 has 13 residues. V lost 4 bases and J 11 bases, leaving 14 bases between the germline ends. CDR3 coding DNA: TGTGCCAGCAGTTGGGGGCAAGAGGACAAACTGTTTTTT. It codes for CASSWGQEDKLFF.

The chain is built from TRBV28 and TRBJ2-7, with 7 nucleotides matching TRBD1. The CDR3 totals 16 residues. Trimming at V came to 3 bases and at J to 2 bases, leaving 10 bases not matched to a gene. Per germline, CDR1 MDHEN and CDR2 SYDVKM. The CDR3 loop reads CASSLKFSGTAYEQYF. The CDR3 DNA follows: TGTGCCAGCAGTTTGAAGTTCTCCGGGACAGCCTACGAGCAGTACTTC.

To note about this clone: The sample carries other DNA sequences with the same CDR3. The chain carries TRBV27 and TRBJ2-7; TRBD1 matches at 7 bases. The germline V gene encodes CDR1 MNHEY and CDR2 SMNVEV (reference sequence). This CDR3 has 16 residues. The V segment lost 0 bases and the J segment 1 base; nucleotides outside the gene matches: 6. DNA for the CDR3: TGTGCCAGCAGTTTATCGGGCAGGGGGTTTTCCTACGAGCAGTACTTC. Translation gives CASSLSGRGFSYEQYF.

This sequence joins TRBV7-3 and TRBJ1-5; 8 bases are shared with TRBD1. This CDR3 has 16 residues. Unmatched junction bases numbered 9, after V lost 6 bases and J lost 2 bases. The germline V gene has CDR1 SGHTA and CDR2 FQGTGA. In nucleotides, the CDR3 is TGTGCCAGCAGGTTCCAGGACAGGGCGCGCAATCAGCCCCAGCATTTT. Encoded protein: CASRFQDRARNQPQHF.

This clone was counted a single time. The CDR3 DNA is TGTGCCAGCAGCCACAATATCGGGGCCTACGAGCAGTACTTC. Amino acid sequence: CASSHNIGAYEQYF. The chain carries TRBV7-8 and TRBJ2-7, with D perhaps matching TRBD2 (5 bases). Trimming took 5 bases from V and 2 from J, leaving 13 bases between them. The CDR3 loop spans 14 amino acids. Germline CDR1 SGHVS, CDR2 FQNEAQ.

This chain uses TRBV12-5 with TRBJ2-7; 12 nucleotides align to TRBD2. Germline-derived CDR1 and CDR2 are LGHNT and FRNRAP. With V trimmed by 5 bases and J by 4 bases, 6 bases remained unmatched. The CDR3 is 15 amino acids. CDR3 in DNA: TGTGCTAGTGGTGCCCGACTAGCGGGAGCGTACGAGCAGTACTTC. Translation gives CASGARLAGAYEQYF. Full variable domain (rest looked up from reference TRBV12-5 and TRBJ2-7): DARVTQTPRHKVTEMGQEVTMRCQPILGHNTVFWYRQTMMQGLELLAYFRNRAPLDDSGMPKDRFSAEMPDATLATLKIQPSEPRDSAVYFCASGARLAGAYEQYFGPGTRLTVT.

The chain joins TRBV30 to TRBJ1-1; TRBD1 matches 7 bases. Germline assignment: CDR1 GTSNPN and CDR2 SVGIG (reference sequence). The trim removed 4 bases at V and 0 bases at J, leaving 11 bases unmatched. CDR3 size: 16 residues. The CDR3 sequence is CAWNGRGVNMNTEAFF. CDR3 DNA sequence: TGTGCCTGGAACGGCAGGGGGGTTAATATGAACACTGAAGCTTTCTTT.

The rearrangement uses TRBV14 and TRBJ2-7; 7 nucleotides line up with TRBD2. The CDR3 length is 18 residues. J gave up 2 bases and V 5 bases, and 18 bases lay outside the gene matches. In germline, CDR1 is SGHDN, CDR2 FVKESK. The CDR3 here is CASSSTGFLAAFPYEQYF. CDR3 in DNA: TGTGCCAGCAGCTCAACGGGGTTCCTAGCGGCCTTTCCCTACGAGCAGTACTTC.

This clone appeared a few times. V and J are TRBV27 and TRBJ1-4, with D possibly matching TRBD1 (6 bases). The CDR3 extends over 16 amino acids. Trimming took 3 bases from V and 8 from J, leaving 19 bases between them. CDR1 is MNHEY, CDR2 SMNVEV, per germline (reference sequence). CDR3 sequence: CASSFGVSGGGEKLFF. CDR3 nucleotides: TGTGCCAGCAGTTTTGGGGTTTCGGGGGGGGGCGAAAAACTGTTTTTT.

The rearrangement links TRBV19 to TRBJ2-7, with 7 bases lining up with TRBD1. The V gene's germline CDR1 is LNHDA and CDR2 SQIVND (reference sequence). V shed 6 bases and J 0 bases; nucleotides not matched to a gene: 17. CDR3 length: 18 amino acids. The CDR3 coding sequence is TGTGCCAGTAGCAAAACCGGGACAGCCTCCTCCAGCTCCTACGAGCAGTACTTC. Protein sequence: CASSKTGTASSSSYEQYF.

The CDR3 spells CASSLSPGKGMYQETQYF. In nucleotides, the CDR3 is TGTGCCAGCAGCTTGAGCCCAGGGAAGGGGATGTACCAAGAGACCCAGTACTTC. The chain couples TRBV5-4 to TRBJ2-5; possibly TRBD1 for D (5 bases). Trimming took off 1 base at V and 0 bases at J, with 19 bases between the two ends. Germline lookup yields CDR1 SGHNT and CDR2 YYREEE (reference sequence). There are 18 residues in the CDR3.

In DNA, the CDR3 is TGTGCCAGTAGTATAGATCCAGGGATGGGGCATGAAGCTTTCTTT. Amino acid sequence: CASSIDPGMGHEAFF. This chain uses TRBV19 with TRBJ1-1, with D maybe TRBD1 (5 bases). Trimming took off 0 bases at V and 7 bases at J, with 15 bases between the two ends. Looked up from germline, CDR1 is LNHDA and CDR2 is SQIVND (reference sequence). The CDR3 contains 15 residues.

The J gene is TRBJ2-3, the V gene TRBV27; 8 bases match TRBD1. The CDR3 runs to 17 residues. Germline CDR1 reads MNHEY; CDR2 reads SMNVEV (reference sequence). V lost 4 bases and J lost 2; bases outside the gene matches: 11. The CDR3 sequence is CASSSQRGQGATDTQYF. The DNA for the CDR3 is TGTGCCAGCAGTTCCCAAAGGGGGCAGGGGGCCACAGATACGCAGTATTTT.